One and the same sample provided the 5 T cell receptor beta chains below, sequenced in a study of T cell responses to AZD1222 COVID-19 vaccine. Sequenced by immunoSEQ multiplex PCR; TCRdb stores in-frame clones only, minus some. The table lists about 92,000 clones, about 89% of them singletons. This sample comprised peripheral blood, obtained on day 0 of AZD1222 vaccination. The receptors were gathered from an adult in good health.

The chain joins TRBV6-2 or TRBV6-3 to TRBJ2-2; D unresolved. The ends were cut back, 0 bases at V and 0 bases at J, with 8 bases in the middle. Germline values: CDR1 MNHEY, CDR2 SVGEGT. The CDR3 runs 16 residues. The CDR3, as DNA: TGTGCCAGCAGTTACTCGAGGCGTACGAACACCGGGGAGCTGTTTTTT. Its translation: CASSYSRRTNTGELFF.

CDR3 coding DNA: TGTGCCAGCAGTTATACCGGGTCACCCCTCCACTTT. Translation: CASSYTGSPLHF. This sequence joins TRBV7-9 and TRBJ1-6; D is unclear. Looked up from germline, CDR1 is SEHNR and CDR2 is FQNEAQ (reference sequence). The CDR3 consists of 12 residues. Trimming removed 6 bases from V and 10 bases from J, with 10 bases in between.

The chain joins TRBV5-6 to TRBJ2-7; D gene unclear. The CDR3 runs 14 residues. The germline CDR1 and CDR2 sequences are SGHDT and YYEEEE. The ends were cut back, 2 bases at V and 1 base at J, with 10 bases in the middle. The CDR3 coding sequence is TGTGCCAGCAGCTTTTCCAGGTTTTCCTACGAGCAGTACTTC. This gives the protein CASSFSRFSYEQYF.

The chain carries TRBV5-1 and TRBJ1-2; no definite D call. Germline V gives CDR1 SGHRS, CDR2 YFSETQ. The germline V and J ends were trimmed by 0 bases and 7 bases, with 13 bases remaining between them. This CDR3 is built from 14 residues. Written as DNA, the CDR3 is TGCGCCAGCAGCTTGGTTATAGGGCAAGGTGGCTACACCTTC. Translating it yields CASSLVIGQGGYTF.

J is TRBJ1-2 and V is TRBV30; 7 nucleotides align to TRBD1. Germline V gene data show CDR1 as GTSNPN and CDR2 as SVGIG (reference sequence). There are 13 residues in the CDR3. Trimming at V came to 8 bases and at J to 5 bases, leaving 11 bases not matched to a gene. The CDR3 sequence: CAQGQWDRYGYTF. CDR3 bases: TGTGCCCAAGGCCAATGGGACAGATATGGCTACACCTTC.